The rows below give T cell receptor beta chains drawn from one sample of a study of blood T cell repertoires in COVID-19. Generated by immunoSEQ multiplex PCR, the TCRdb table keeps only in-frame clones and is missing some. Of some 160,000 clones listed, around 81% are singletons. The sequenced material came from peripheral blood. These receptors were obtained from an older man with active or convalescent COVID-19. The CDR3 runs from the conserved cysteine through the conserved F or W. The D gene is left open where the match is weak. A clone size is listed for some rows: how often the clone was seen (once, few, many), or a class if it is expanded.

>TRBJ1-5|TRBV25-1|TRBD1|.|15
CASSDRDRGNQPQHF
TGTGCCAGCAGTGACCGGGACAGGGGAAATCAGCCCCAGCATTTT
>TRBJ1-5|TRBV4-3|TRBD1|.|13
CASSQSTGRPQHF
TGCGCCAGCAGCCAATCGACAGGGCGGCCCCAGCATTTT
>TRBJ2-6|TRBV9|.|.|14
CASSFPGGANVLTF
TGTGCCAGCAGCTTCCCAGGAGGGGCCAACGTCCTGACTTTC
>TRBJ2-1|TRBV15|TRBD1|.|12
CATQGTNNEQFF
TGTGCCACACAGGGGACAAACAATGAGCAGTTCTTC
>TRBJ1-4|TRBV11-2|TRBD1|.|16
CASSSGTGAHNEKLFF
TGTGCCAGCAGCTCCGGGACAGGGGCTCATAATGAAAAACTGTTTTTT
>TRBJ2-1|TRBV11-2|.|.|14
CASSLGGREREQFF
TGTGCCAGCAGCTTAGGAGGCAGGGAACGTGAGCAGTTCTTC
>TRBJ1-5|TRBV28|.|.|12
CACRAPNQPQHF
TGTGCCTGCAGGGCACCCAATCAGCCCCAGCATTTT
>TRBJ1-1|TRBV7-8|.|.|15
CASSTRTKGGTEAFF
TGTGCCAGCAGCACCAGGACCAAAGGGGGCACTGAAGCTTTCTTT
>TRBJ2-5|TRBV6-5|.|.|13
CASSRTVQETQYF
TGTGCCAGCAGTCGGACAGTCCAAGAGACCCAGTACTTC
>TRBJ2-7|TRBV2|.|.|13
CASSPRSSYEQYF
TGTGCCAGCAGCCCGAGGAGCTCCTACGAGCAGTACTTC
>TRBJ2-1|TRBV25-1|TRBD2|.|17
CASSGRRTSGNHREQFF
TGTGCCAGCAGTGGCCGACGGACTAGCGGGAACCACCGTGAGCAGTTCTTC
>TRBJ1-5|TRBV28|.|once|13
CASRPGHSQPQHF
TGTGCCAGCAGGCCGGGACACAGCCAGCCCCAGCATTTT
>TRBJ2-7|TRBV5-1|.|.|13
CASSTTAPYEQYF
TGCGCCAGCAGCACGACAGCTCCCTACGAGCAGTACTTC
>TRBJ1-6|TRBV12-3/TRBV12-4|.|.|11
CASSANSPLHF
TGTGCCAGCAGTGCGAATTCACCCCTCCACTTT
>TRBJ1-1|TRBV19|.|.|15
CASSIRRDGRTEAFF
TGTGCCAGTAGTATACGCAGGGACGGGAGGACTGAAGCTTTCTTT
>TRBJ1-2|TRBV3-1/TRBV3-2|TRBD1|.|18
CASSQRNRGPKANYGYTF
TGTGCCAGCAGCCAACGAAACAGGGGGCCGAAAGCTAACTATGGCTACACCTTC
>TRBJ2-5|TRBV20-1|TRBD1|few|12
CSASRQGGAQYF
TGCAGTGCTAGTCGACAGGGTGGGGCCCAGTACTTC
>TRBJ1-5|TRBV27|.|.|13
CASSRTVNQPQHF
TGTGCCAGCAGCAGGACAGTTAATCAGCCCCAGCATTTT
>TRBJ1-5|TRBV19|.|.|15
CASSIGRGSNQPQHF
TGTGCCAGTAGTATTGGCAGGGGTAGCAATCAGCCCCAGCATTTT
>TRBJ2-2|TRBV27|.|.|16
CASSLRGGTRTGELFF
TGTGCCAGCAGTTTAAGAGGGGGTACGAGGACCGGGGAGCTGTTTTTT
>TRBJ1-3|TRBV11-3|.|.|16
CASSLGPTASGNTIYF
TGTGCCAGCAGCTTAGGACCGACAGCCTCTGGAAACACCATATATTTT